This TCR beta chain was captured in a study of blood T cell repertoires in COVID-19. Whole-study context: The United States, Italy and Spain provided the acute and convalescent COVID-19 samples.

Sequencing used immunoSEQ multiplex PCR; TCRdb keeps in-frame clones, though not all of them. The table shows roughly 300,000 clones, with roughly 90% occurring only once. J lost 11 bases, V lost 4 bases, and 12 bases had no gene match. This CDR3 has 15 amino acids. CDR1 SGHNT and CDR2 YYREEE come from the germline V gene (reference sequence). Participants came from about 24 US areas, aged about 18 to 89 years. Recovered Cohort 3 donors showed two negative PCRs, clearance, or symptom resolution. The sequence was collected from a woman in her twenties or thirties who had recovered from COVID-19. The V call is TRBV5-4, the J call TRBJ1-1; 12 bases align to TRBD1. Source material: PBMCs or T cells enriched from blood (not recorded which). CDR3 coding DNA: TGTGCCAGCAGCGGCCGCCCCGGGACAGGGGGCCCGGCTTTCTTT. It translates to CASSGRPGTGGPAFF.